These T cell receptor beta chains were read from a single sample in a study of T-cell memory formation after mild COVID-19. TCRdb used MiXCR to reprocess the 5' RACE reads, holding one entry per CDR3 protein. The repertoire has fewer than 350,000 distinct CDR3 sequences, over 7% of them found once; the top ten carry around a fifth. Sequenced input: PBMCs or a T cell subset sorted from them (not recorded which). Every receptor here comes from a man younger than 35 who had mild COVID-19 (a few samples of this study predate the infection). Cell type and time point are not known. CDR3s include the opening cysteine and the closing phenylalanine or tryptophan. D genes are given only for firm matches. Size is omitted from some rows. Given values are once, few, many or a class for expanded clones.

d_gene: NA
j_gene: TRBJ1-6
abundance: many
v_gene: TRBV5-6
len: 14
CDR3nt: TGTGCCAGCACCTCCTACTCCTATAATTCACCCCTCCACTTT
CDR3aa: CASTSYSYNSPLHF

d_gene: TRBD2
j_gene: TRBJ2-5
abundance: NA
v_gene: TRBV5-1
len: 15
CDR3nt: TGCGCCAGCAGCTTGGTTCTAGCGGGGGGAGAGACCCAGTACTTC
CDR3aa: CASSLVLAGGETQYF

d_gene: TRBD1
j_gene: TRBJ2-2
abundance: few
v_gene: TRBV7-8
len: 15
CDR3nt: TGTGCCAGCAGCTATCCGGGACAGGACACCGGGGAGCTGTTTTTT
CDR3aa: CASSYPGQDTGELFF

d_gene: TRBD1
j_gene: TRBJ1-1
abundance: NA
v_gene: TRBV18
len: 15
CDR3nt: TGTGCCAGCTCACGAAGGACAGGGGGCGGGTCTGAAGCTTTCTTT
CDR3aa: CASSRRTGGGSEAFF

d_gene: TRBD2
j_gene: TRBJ2-3
abundance: few
v_gene: TRBV7-2
len: 12
CDR3nt: TGTGCCAGCAGCCCAGTAGCGGGAACGCAGTATTTT
CDR3aa: CASSPVAGTQYF

d_gene: NA
j_gene: TRBJ2-5
abundance: few
v_gene: TRBV7-6
len: 13
CDR3nt: TGTGCCAGCAGCTTAGCCATAGGAGAGACCCAGTACTTC
CDR3aa: CASSLAIGETQYF

d_gene: NA
j_gene: TRBJ1-1
abundance: many
v_gene: TRBV25-1
len: 15
CDR3nt: TGTGCCAGCAGTGAGTCTAAGGACGCGAACACTGAAGCTTTCTTT
CDR3aa: CASSESKDANTEAFF

d_gene: NA
j_gene: TRBJ2-2
abundance: few
v_gene: TRBV7-9
len: 14
CDR3nt: TGTGCCAGCATGAGGGCTCAAAACACCGGGGAGCTGTTTTTT
CDR3aa: CASMRAQNTGELFF

d_gene: NA
j_gene: TRBJ2-5
abundance: few
v_gene: TRBV11-2
len: 14
CDR3nt: TGTGCCAGCAGCTTAGATTCGTACCAAGAGACCCAGTACTTC
CDR3aa: CASSLDSYQETQYF

d_gene: TRBD1
j_gene: TRBJ1-1
abundance: few
v_gene: TRBV6-5
len: 14
CDR3nt: TGTGCCAGCAGAACCGGGACAGGTCTGACTGAAGCTTTCTTT
CDR3aa: CASRTGTGLTEAFF

d_gene: TRBD2
j_gene: TRBJ2-3
abundance: few
v_gene: TRBV11-2
len: 15
CDR3nt: TGTGCCAGCCGAAATTTAAAGGGACTAGCGGGGGACATGTATTTT
CDR3aa: CASRNLKGLAGDMYF

d_gene: NA
j_gene: TRBJ1-5
abundance: few
v_gene: TRBV28
len: 13
CDR3nt: TGTGCCAGCAGAGGGGGGGGTCCCAAGCCCCAGCATTTT
CDR3aa: CASRGGGPKPQHF

d_gene: TRBD1
j_gene: TRBJ1-5
abundance: many
v_gene: TRBV4-3
len: 16
CDR3nt: TGCGCCAGCAGCCAAAATGGTGAGGGGGCGAGTCAGCCCCAGCATTTT
CDR3aa: CASSQNGEGASQPQHF

d_gene: TRBD2
j_gene: TRBJ2-3
abundance: few
v_gene: TRBV7-2
len: 17
CDR3nt: TGTGCCAGCAGCTCCCGGTTGTCTAGCGGGGGACAAGATACGCAGTATTTT
CDR3aa: CASSSRLSSGGQDTQYF

d_gene: NA
j_gene: TRBJ2-1
abundance: many
v_gene: TRBV2
len: 11
CDR3nt: TGTGCCAGCGAGTACTACAATGAGCAGTTCTTC
CDR3aa: CASEYYNEQFF

d_gene: NA
j_gene: TRBJ2-3
abundance: NA
v_gene: TRBV20-1
len: 14
CDR3nt: TGCAGTGCTGATTTCTTCTCGACCCGGGATACGCAGTATTTT
CDR3aa: CSADFFSTRDTQYF

d_gene: NA
j_gene: TRBJ1-1
abundance: NA
v_gene: TRBV4-1
len: 13
CDR3nt: TGCGCCAGCAGCCAACGTATGAACACTGAAGCTTTCTTT
CDR3aa: CASSQRMNTEAFF

d_gene: NA
j_gene: TRBJ1-1
abundance: NA
v_gene: TRBV4-2
len: 12
CDR3nt: TGTGCCAGCAGCCAAGGGGGAAGGTGGGCTTTCTTT
CDR3aa: CASSQGGRWAFF

d_gene: TRBD2
j_gene: TRBJ2-2
abundance: few
v_gene: TRBV6-6
len: 15
CDR3nt: TGTGCCAGCAGGTCTCCGGGGGGGTACACCGGGGAGCTGTTTTTT
CDR3aa: CASRSPGGYTGELFF

d_gene: NA
j_gene: TRBJ2-6
abundance: few
v_gene: TRBV7-8
len: 18
CDR3nt: TGTGCCAGCAGCTTAGCAGGGTTGGACTTCTCTGGGGCCAACGTCCTGACTTTC
CDR3aa: CASSLAGLDFSGANVLTF

d_gene: NA
j_gene: TRBJ1-4
abundance: few
v_gene: TRBV4-2
len: 15
CDR3nt: TGTGCCAGCAGCCAAGATCCGAGGGGGAAGGAAAAACTGTTTTTT
CDR3aa: CASSQDPRGKEKLFF

d_gene: NA
j_gene: TRBJ1-3
abundance: NA
v_gene: TRBV5-1
len: 14
CDR3nt: TGCGCCAGCGGTTCGGGGGACCCTGGAAACACCATATATTTT
CDR3aa: CASGSGDPGNTIYF

d_gene: NA
j_gene: TRBJ1-1
abundance: NA
v_gene: TRBV2
len: 14
CDR3nt: TGTGCCAGCAGTGCTACGGGGAGGGACGTTGAAGCTTTCTTT
CDR3aa: CASSATGRDVEAFF

d_gene: NA
j_gene: TRBJ2-2
abundance: NA
v_gene: TRBV11-1
len: 16
CDR3nt: TGTGCCAGCAGCCAAAACTCAGGGAGCAACACCGGGGAGCTGTTTTTT
CDR3aa: CASSQNSGSNTGELFF

d_gene: NA
j_gene: TRBJ2-2
abundance: NA
v_gene: TRBV5-1
len: 13
CDR3nt: TGCGCCAGCAGTGCCGATAACACCGGGGAGCTGTTTTTT
CDR3aa: CASSADNTGELFF

d_gene: NA
j_gene: TRBJ2-3
abundance: NA
v_gene: TRBV7-6
len: 18
CDR3nt: TGTGCCAGCAGCTTAGACCTCCGGGGGCCGCGAATCACAGATACGCAGTATTTT
CDR3aa: CASSLDLRGPRITDTQYF

d_gene: NA
j_gene: TRBJ1-1
abundance: few
v_gene: TRBV6-5
len: 14
CDR3nt: TGTGCCAGCAGTCCCGGGGGGTTCGGACGCCGGGCTTTCTTT
CDR3aa: CASSPGGFGRRAFF

d_gene: TRBD2
j_gene: TRBJ2-5
abundance: few
v_gene: TRBV18
len: 13
CDR3nt: TGTGCCAGCTCACCGGGACTAGACGAGACCCAGTACTTC
CDR3aa: CASSPGLDETQYF

d_gene: TRBD1
j_gene: TRBJ1-5
abundance: few
v_gene: TRBV10-3
len: 17
CDR3nt: TGTGCCATCAGCCGAGGACAGGGGACGGGGAGCAATCAGCCCCAGCATTTT
CDR3aa: CAISRGQGTGSNQPQHF

d_gene: NA
j_gene: TRBJ2-3
abundance: NA
v_gene: TRBV4-3
len: 13
CDR3nt: TGCGCCAGCAGCCATACTTATAAAGATACGCAGTATTTT
CDR3aa: CASSHTYKDTQYF

d_gene: TRBD1
j_gene: TRBJ2-3
abundance: few
v_gene: TRBV9
len: 14
CDR3nt: TGTGCCAGCAGCCCCGGACAGGAATTCTCTACGCAGTATTTT
CDR3aa: CASSPGQEFSTQYF

d_gene: NA
j_gene: TRBJ1-2
abundance: few
v_gene: TRBV25-1
len: 12
CDR3nt: TGTGCCAGCAGTGACCCGGGCTATGGCTACACCTTC
CDR3aa: CASSDPGYGYTF

d_gene: NA
j_gene: TRBJ1-5
abundance: many
v_gene: TRBV12-3/TRBV12-4
len: 16
CDR3nt: TGTGCCAGCAGCCCTACCATGGGGGTAGGCAATCAGCCCCAGCATTTT
CDR3aa: CASSPTMGVGNQPQHF

d_gene: NA
j_gene: TRBJ2-2
abundance: NA
v_gene: TRBV5-1
len: 13
CDR3nt: TGCGCCAGCAACAGGGTGAACACCGGGGAGCTGTTTTTT
CDR3aa: CASNRVNTGELFF

d_gene: TRBD2
j_gene: TRBJ2-1
abundance: many
v_gene: TRBV7-2
len: 15
CDR3nt: TGTGCCAGCAGCTTAGCGTTAGCGGGGCACAATGAGCAGTTCTTC
CDR3aa: CASSLALAGHNEQFF

d_gene: TRBD1
j_gene: TRBJ2-3
abundance: NA
v_gene: TRBV2
len: 18
CDR3nt: TGTGCCAGCACTGCTGGACAGGCAAGAAGGAGTTGGACAGATACGCAGTATTTT
CDR3aa: CASTAGQARRSWTDTQYF

d_gene: TRBD1
j_gene: TRBJ1-2
abundance: few
v_gene: TRBV7-2
len: 14
CDR3nt: TGTGCCAGCAGCTTAGACGGGACAGGGGGAGGCTACACCTTC
CDR3aa: CASSLDGTGGGYTF

d_gene: NA
j_gene: TRBJ2-3
abundance: NA
v_gene: TRBV20-1
len: 13
CDR3nt: TGCAGTGCTAGGGACAGTTACACAGATACGCAGTATTTT
CDR3aa: CSARDSYTDTQYF

d_gene: NA
j_gene: TRBJ2-1
abundance: many
v_gene: TRBV6-4
len: 15
CDR3nt: TGTGCCAGCAGCCCGGGAGAGAGTTCCTACAATGAGCAGTTCTTC
CDR3aa: CASSPGESSYNEQFF

d_gene: NA
j_gene: TRBJ1-6
abundance: few
v_gene: TRBV5-1
len: 15
CDR3nt: TGCGCCAGCAACCGGGGCGAGGGAGGCAATTCACCCCTCCACTTT
CDR3aa: CASNRGEGGNSPLHF

d_gene: NA
j_gene: TRBJ1-6
abundance: few
v_gene: TRBV6-1
len: 16
CDR3nt: TGTGCCAGCAGTGAAGCGCACAGCTCCTATAATTCACCCCTCCACTTT
CDR3aa: CASSEAHSSYNSPLHF